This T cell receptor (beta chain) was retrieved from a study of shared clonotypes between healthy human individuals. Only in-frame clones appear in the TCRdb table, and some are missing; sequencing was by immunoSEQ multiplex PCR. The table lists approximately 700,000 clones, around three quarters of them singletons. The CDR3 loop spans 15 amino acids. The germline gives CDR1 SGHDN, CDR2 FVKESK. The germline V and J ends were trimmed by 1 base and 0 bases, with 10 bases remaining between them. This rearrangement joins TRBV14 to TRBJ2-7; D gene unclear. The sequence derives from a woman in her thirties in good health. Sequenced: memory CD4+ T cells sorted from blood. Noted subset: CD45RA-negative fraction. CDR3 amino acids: CASSQVSWNSYEQYF. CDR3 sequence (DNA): TGTGCCAGCAGCCAAGTCTCATGGAACTCCTACGAGCAGTACTTC. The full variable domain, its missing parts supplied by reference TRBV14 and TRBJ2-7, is EAGVTQFPSHSVIEKGQTVTLRCDPISGHDNLYWYRRVMGKEIKFLLHFVKESKQDESGMPNNRFLAERTGGTYSTLKVQPAELEDSGVYFCASSQVSWNSYEQYFGPGTRLTVT.